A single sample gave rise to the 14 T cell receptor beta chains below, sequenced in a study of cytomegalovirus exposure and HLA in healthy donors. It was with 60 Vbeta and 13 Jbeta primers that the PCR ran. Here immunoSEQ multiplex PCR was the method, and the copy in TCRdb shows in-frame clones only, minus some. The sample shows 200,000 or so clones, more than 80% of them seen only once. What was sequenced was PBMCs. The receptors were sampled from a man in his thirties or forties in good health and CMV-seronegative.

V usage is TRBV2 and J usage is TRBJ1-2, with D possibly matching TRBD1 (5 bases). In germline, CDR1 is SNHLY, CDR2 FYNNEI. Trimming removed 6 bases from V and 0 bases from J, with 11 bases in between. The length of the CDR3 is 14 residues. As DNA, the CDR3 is TGTGCCAGCAGCCCTACAGGTGCTAACTATGGCTACACCTTC. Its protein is CASSPTGANYGYTF.

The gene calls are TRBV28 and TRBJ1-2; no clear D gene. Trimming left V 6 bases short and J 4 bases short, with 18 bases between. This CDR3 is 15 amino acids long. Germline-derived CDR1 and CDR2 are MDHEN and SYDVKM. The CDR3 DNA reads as TGTGCCAGCAGCTCGGCCGGCGGGCGGCTCTATGGCTACACCTTC. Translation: CASSSAGGRLYGYTF.

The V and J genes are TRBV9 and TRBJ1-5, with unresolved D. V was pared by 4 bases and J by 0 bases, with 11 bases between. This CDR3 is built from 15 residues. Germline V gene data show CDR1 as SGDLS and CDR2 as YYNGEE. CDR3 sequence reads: CASSSDSYSNQPQHF. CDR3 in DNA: TGTGCCAGCAGCTCGGACTCGTATAGCAATCAGCCCCAGCATTTT.

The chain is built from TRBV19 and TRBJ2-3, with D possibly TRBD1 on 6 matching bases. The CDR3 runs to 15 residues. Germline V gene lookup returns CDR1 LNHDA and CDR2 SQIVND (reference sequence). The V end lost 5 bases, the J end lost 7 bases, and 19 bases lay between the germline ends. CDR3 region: CASSGPRTDPNTQYF. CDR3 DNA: TGTGCCAGTAGTGGGCCACGGACAGATCCCAATACGCAGTATTTT. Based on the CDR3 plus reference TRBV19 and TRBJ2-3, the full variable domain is DGGITQSPKYLFRKEGQNVTLSCEQNLNHDAMYWYRQDPGQGLRLIYYSQIVNDFQKGDIAEGYSVSREKKESFPLTVTSAQKNPTAFYLCASSGPRTDPNTQYFGPGTRLTVL.

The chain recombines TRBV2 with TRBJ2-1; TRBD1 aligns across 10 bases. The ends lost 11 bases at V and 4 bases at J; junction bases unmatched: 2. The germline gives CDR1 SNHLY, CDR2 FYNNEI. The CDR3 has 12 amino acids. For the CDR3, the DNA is TGTGCCGGACAGGGGGGATACAATGAGCAGTTCTTC. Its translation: CAGQGGYNEQFF.

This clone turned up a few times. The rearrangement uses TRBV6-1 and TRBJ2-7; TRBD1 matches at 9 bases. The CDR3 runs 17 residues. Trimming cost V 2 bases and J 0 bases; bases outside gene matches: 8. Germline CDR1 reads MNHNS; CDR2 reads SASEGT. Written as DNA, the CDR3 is TGTGCCAGCAGTGAAAGAGGGACAGGGCGAAGCTCCTACGAGCAGTACTTC. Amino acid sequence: CASSERGTGRSSYEQYF.

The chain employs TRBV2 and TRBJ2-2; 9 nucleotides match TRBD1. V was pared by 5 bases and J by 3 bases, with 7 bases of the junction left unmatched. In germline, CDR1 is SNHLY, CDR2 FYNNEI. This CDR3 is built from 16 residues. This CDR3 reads CASSPDRGMYTGELFF. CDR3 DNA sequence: TGTGCCAGCAGTCCAGACAGGGGGATGTACACCGGGGAGCTGTTTTTT.

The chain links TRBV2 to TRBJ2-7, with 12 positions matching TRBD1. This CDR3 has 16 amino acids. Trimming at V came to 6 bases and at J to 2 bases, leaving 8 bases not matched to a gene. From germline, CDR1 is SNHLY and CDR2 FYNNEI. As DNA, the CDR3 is TGTGCCAGCAGCGAACCGGGACAGGGGGCCCCCTACGAGCAGTACTTC. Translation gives CASSEPGQGAPYEQYF.

CDR3 in amino acids: CASSSGTATQTQYF. The CDR3 DNA follows: TGCGCCAGCAGCTCGGGGACAGCGACTCAGACCCAGTACTTC. The chain uses TRBV5-1 and TRBJ2-5, with TRBD1 matching 7 bases. The germline CDR1 and CDR2 sequences are SGHRS and YFSETQ. This CDR3 has 14 amino acids. The trim removed 3 bases at V and 6 bases at J, leaving 8 bases unmatched.

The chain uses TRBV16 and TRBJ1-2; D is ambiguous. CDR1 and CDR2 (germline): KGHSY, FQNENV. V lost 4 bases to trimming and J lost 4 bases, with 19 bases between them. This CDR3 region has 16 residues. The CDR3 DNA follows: TGTGCCAGCAGCCCTATCGGTGAGGGTAAAAGCTATGGCTACACCTTC. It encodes CASSPIGEGKSYGYTF. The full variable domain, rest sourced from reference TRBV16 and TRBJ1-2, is GEEVAQTPKHLVRGEGQKAKLYCAPIKGHSYVFWYQQVLKNEFKFLISFQNENVFDETGMPKERFSAKCLPNSPCSLEIQATKLEDSAVYFCASSPIGEGKSYGYTFGSGTRLTVV.

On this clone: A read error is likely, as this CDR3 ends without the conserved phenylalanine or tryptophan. The CDR3 DNA is TGTGCCAGCAGCCGGACAGGGGGAATTGGATCCTACGAGCAGTACCTC. This codes for CASSRTGGIGSYEQYL. J is TRBJ2-7 and V is TRBV7-9, with 10 nucleotides matching TRBD1. V dropped 5 bases and J dropped 1; count of bases not matched to a gene: 8. The CDR3 consists of 16 residues. From germline, CDR1 is SEHNR and CDR2 FQNEAQ (reference sequence).

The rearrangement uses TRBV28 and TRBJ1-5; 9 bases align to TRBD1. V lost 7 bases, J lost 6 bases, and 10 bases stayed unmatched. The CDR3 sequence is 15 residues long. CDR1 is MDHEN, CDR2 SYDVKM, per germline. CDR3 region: CASTRTTGGSQPQHF. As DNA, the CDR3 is TGTGCCAGCACCAGGACCACAGGGGGCAGTCAGCCCCAGCATTTT. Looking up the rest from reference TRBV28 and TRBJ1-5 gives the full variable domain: DVKVTQSSRYLVKRTGEKVFLECVQDMDHENMFWYRQDPGLGLRLIYFSYDVKMKEKGDIPEGYSVSREKKERFSLILESASTNQTSMYLCASTRTTGGSQPQHFGDGTRLSIL.

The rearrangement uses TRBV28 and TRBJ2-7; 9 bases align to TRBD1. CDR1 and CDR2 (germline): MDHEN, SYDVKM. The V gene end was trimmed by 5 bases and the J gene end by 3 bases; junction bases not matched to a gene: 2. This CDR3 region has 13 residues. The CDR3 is CASSRTGVYEQYF. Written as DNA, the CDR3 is TGTGCCAGCAGTCGGACAGGGGTCTACGAGCAGTACTTC.

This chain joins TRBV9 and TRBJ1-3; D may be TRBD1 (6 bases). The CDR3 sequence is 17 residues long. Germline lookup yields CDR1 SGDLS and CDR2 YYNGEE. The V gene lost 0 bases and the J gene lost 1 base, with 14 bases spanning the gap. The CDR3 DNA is TGTGCCAGCAGCGTAGGGGCAGGGGCCGCTTCTGGAAACACCATATATTTT. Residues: CASSVGAGAASGNTIYF. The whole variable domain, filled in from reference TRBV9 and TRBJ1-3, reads DSGVTQTPKHLITATGQRVTLRCSPRSGDLSVYWYQQSLDQGLQFLIQYYNGEERAKGNILERFSAQQFPDLHSELNLSSLELGDSALYFCASSVGAGAASGNTIYFGEGSWLTVV.